This T cell receptor (beta chain) was identified during a study of blood T cell repertoires in COVID-19. Looking at the study overall: The United States, Italy and Spain supplied acute and convalescent COVID-19 samples. In each case, the material was cDNA or gDNA derived from T cells, B-cell-depleted T cells, or PBMCs.

Germline loops: CDR1 KGHDR, CDR2 SFDVKD. With V trimmed by 3 bases and J by 5 bases, 5 bases remained unmatched. This CDR3 has 16 amino acids. Original processing methods: Estimated nucleated cell counts came from reference gene primer amplification. Profiled with immunoSEQ multiplex PCR; TCRdb holds only in-frame clones, not every one. That table furnishes V, J and clone size, whereas the DNA furnished D and trimming. Of roughly 150,000 clones detected, 65% to 85% appear once; the ten largest clones hold roughly 11%. The rearrangement links TRBV24-1 to TRBJ2-3; 12 bases agree with TRBD2. Sequenced input: peripheral blood. The sequence was obtained from a man aged 55 to 70 with active or convalescent COVID-19. The CDR3 DNA sequence: TGTGCCACCAGTGATCTGCTAGCGGGGGGGGTAGATACGCAGTATTTT. Translation gives CATSDLLAGGVDTQYF.